This entry lists 4 T cell receptor beta chains sequenced from one sample in a study of blood T cell repertoires in COVID-19. The method was immunoSEQ multiplex PCR; TCRdb's version includes in-frame clones alone and lacks a portion of them. The profile covers fewer than 350,000 clones, with approximately 80% appearing a single time and around 2.9% taken by the ten largest. The specimen was peripheral blood. The receptors here all came from a woman aged 55-69 years with active or convalescent COVID-19.

This chain connects TRBV25-1 to TRBJ1-3; no clear D. Trimming shortened V by 3 bases and J by 2 bases, and 8 bases separated the two germline ends. Germline V gene data show CDR1 as MGHDK and CDR2 as SYGVNS. The CDR3 runs 14 residues. The CDR3 nucleotides read TGTGCCAGCAGTGATGCCGGGGCTGGAAACACCATATATTTT. Amino acids: CASSDAGAGNTIYF.

The gene calls are TRBV6-5 and TRBJ1-4; unclear D gene. The germline V gene encodes CDR1 MNHEY and CDR2 SVGAGI. The CDR3 length is 13 residues. The V and J ends lost 2 bases and 6 bases respectively, with 7 bases between them. The CDR3 region is CASSYGSDEKLFF. CDR3 DNA sequence: TGTGCCAGCAGTTACGGGAGTGATGAAAAACTGTTTTTT.

The chain uses TRBV7-2 and TRBJ1-2; 7 bases map to TRBD1. This CDR3 has 15 amino acids. Germline-derived CDR1 and CDR2 are SGHTA and FQGNSA. V trimming: 5 bases; J trimming: 0 bases; junction bases outside the gene matches: 6. The CDR3 here is CASSLTGQPNYGYTF. The CDR3 region has the DNA TGTGCCAGCAGCCTCACGGGACAGCCTAACTATGGCTACACCTTC.

The rearrangement uses TRBV6-1 and TRBJ1-2, with D possibly being TRBD1 (6 bases). This CDR3 is 15 amino acids long. Germline assignment: CDR1 MNHNS and CDR2 SASEGT. The ends were cut back, 1 base at V and 0 bases at J, with 9 bases in the middle. CDR3 bases: TGTGCCAGCAGTGAAGGACAGGTCCCTAACTATGGCTACACCTTC. Translation: CASSEGQVPNYGYTF.